Ten or more counts support the clone carrying this T cell receptor (beta chain). It was with a sample-barcoded 5' primer and a J-beta primer mix that a second PCR of about 6 to 12 cycles was run. In TCRdb, the 5' RACE reads were re-called with MiXCR into one record per CDR3 protein. This repertoire shows under 2 million distinct CDR3 sequences, about 31% found once; its top ten account for approximately 11%. This entry is derived from a study of blood T cells in healthy people across ages. V was pared by 4 bases and J by 1 base, with 15 bases of the junction left unmatched. CDR3 size: 20 residues. CDR1 and CDR2 (germline): MNHEY, SVGEGT.

The TCR was taken from a woman aged 25 to 39 in good health. V usage is TRBV6-2 or TRBV6-3 and J usage is TRBJ2-6, with 8 bases matching TRBD2. Sequenced material: blood. CDR3 nucleotides: TGTGCCAGCAGTTCGTTCGGGGGGGGGAGCCTCTCGTCTGGGGCCAACGTCCTGACTTTC. Its protein is CASSSFGGGSLSSGANVLTF.